A single sample gave rise to the 22 T cell receptor beta chains below, sequenced in a study of T cells after posttransplantation cyclophosphamide (dated by TCRdb to between 2015 and 2016). Receptors were amplified or captured by the immunoSEQ multiplex PCR assay. In TCRdb, the immuneACCESS table is reduced to in-frame sequences with V and J assigned. These tables do not hold every clone; where another copy was compared, an unresolved V gene accounts for under half, and the others remain unexplained. The table shows some 38,000 clones here, with no singletons. 2.5% of the sample comes from the top ten. The sequencing sample was made of PBMCs. These receptor sequences come from a man between 50 and 59 years old in good health, CMV-negative, and a related stem cell transplant donor.

This clone was seen repeatedly, ten times or more. The chain joins TRBV27 to TRBJ2-1; 9 bases are shared with TRBD1. V shed 0 bases and J 3 bases; nucleotides not matched to a gene: 3. CDR3 length: 16 residues. Germline CDR1 is MNHEY and CDR2 is SMNVEV (reference sequence). CDR3 DNA: TGTGCCAGCAGTTTATCGGTGGGACAGGGCTACAATGAGCAGTTCTTC. It specifies CASSLSVGQGYNEQFF.

This clone has a count of ten or more. The rearrangement links TRBV5-1 to TRBJ2-3, with D perhaps matching TRBD2 (5 bases). Germline V gives CDR1 SGHRS, CDR2 YFSETQ. CDR3 length: 15 residues. V shed 0 bases and J shed 3 bases, with 11 bases lying between them. The CDR3 nucleotides read TGCGCCAGCAGCTTGGACGGTGACTATACAGATACGCAGTATTTT. Its translation: CASSLDGDYTDTQYF.

This clone was seen many times. This chain links TRBV9 with TRBJ1-6, with 8 bases lining up with TRBD1. The V and J ends lost 1 base and 4 bases, in that order; junction bases with no gene match: 1. The CDR3 is 15 amino acids. Germline V CDR1 and CDR2: SGDLS, YYNGEE. The CDR3 nucleotides read TGTGCCAGCAGCGTAAGGACAGGGTATAATTCACCCCTCCACTTT. Translating gives CASSVRTGYNSPLHF. Based on the CDR3 plus reference TRBV9 and TRBJ1-6, the full variable domain is DSGVTQTPKHLITATGQRVTLRCSPRSGDLSVYWYQQSLDQGLQFLIQYYNGEERAKGNILERFSAQQFPDLHSELNLSSLELGDSALYFCASSVRTGYNSPLHFGNGTRLTVT.

This clone was seen repeatedly, ten times or more. The gene calls are TRBV11-2 and TRBJ2-6; 8 nucleotides line up with TRBD1. J gave up 3 bases and V 2 bases, and 9 bases lay outside the gene matches. CDR1 is SGHAT and CDR2 is FQNNGV in the germline V gene. This CDR3 region has 18 residues. CDR3 region: CASSLTGQGYGGANVLTF. In DNA, the CDR3 is TGTGCCAGCAGCTTAACAGGACAGGGCTACGGTGGGGCCAACGTCCTGACTTTC.

In this sample, this clone turned up many times. The V call is TRBV5-1, the J call TRBJ2-2, with D unclear. V gave up 3 bases and J gave up 1 base, with 10 bases separating them. Per germline, CDR1 SGHRS and CDR2 YFSETQ. The CDR3 is 15 amino acids. The DNA of the CDR3 is TGCGCCAGCAGCTACAACGTTCTGAACACCGGGGAGCTGTTTTTT. It encodes CASSYNVLNTGELFF.

This clone was recorded many times. The chain carries TRBV29-1 and TRBJ2-2; TRBD1 aligns across 10 bases. This CDR3 is 16 amino acids long. J gave up 7 bases and V 0 bases, and 8 bases lay outside the gene matches. Per the germline V gene, CDR1 is SQVTM and CDR2 is ANQGSEA. In DNA form, the CDR3 reads TGCAGCGTTGAAGATGGGGGACAGGGGATGGACGGGGAGCTGTTTTTT. It encodes CSVEDGGQGMDGELFF.

This clone showed up many times. The CDR3 bases are TGTGCCAGCAGCGTAGGGGGAACAGGGCTTTCCTACGAGCAGTACTTC. It yields the protein CASSVGGTGLSYEQYF. J is TRBJ2-7 and V is TRBV9, with D perhaps TRBD1 (6 bases). The CDR3 sequence is 16 residues long. Trimming left V 0 bases short and J 1 base short, with 14 bases between. Germline assignment: CDR1 SGDLS and CDR2 YYNGEE.

This clone was counted many times. The V gene is TRBV9, the J gene TRBJ1-2; D is ambiguous. CDR1 is SGDLS and CDR2 is YYNGEE in the germline V gene. V dropped 0 bases and J dropped 6 bases, with 9 bases sitting between them. This CDR3 has 13 amino acids. As DNA, the CDR3 is TGTGCCAGCAGCGTAGCGTTGGGCAATGGCTACACCTTC. Amino acids: CASSVALGNGYTF.

This clone was counted ten times or more. J is TRBJ1-2 and V is TRBV5-4, with D possibly TRBD1 on 6 matching bases. Germline V gives CDR1 SGHNT, CDR2 YYREEE (reference sequence). Trimming pared 3 bases from V and 5 bases from J, leaving 14 bases between. The CDR3 is 14 amino acids. The CDR3 nucleotides are TGTGCCAGCAGCTCCAGGGGCGCGAGTTATGGCTACACCTTC. As protein: CASSSRGASYGYTF.

This chain uses TRBV9 with TRBJ2-7; 11 bases map to TRBD2. The CDR3 spans 15 residues. V was clipped by 0 bases and J by 4 bases; unmatched bases: 3. Germline lookup yields CDR1 SGDLS and CDR2 YYNGEE. For the CDR3, the DNA is TGTGCCAGCAGCGTAGGACTAGCGGGACGTTACGAGCAGTACTTC. Residues: CASSVGLAGRYEQYF.

This clone has at least ten counts. The V and J genes are TRBV7-2 and TRBJ2-6; a possible D gene is TRBD2 (5 bases). This CDR3 comprises 18 residues. CDR1 is SGHTA, CDR2 FQGNSA, per germline. The V gene lost 7 bases and the J gene lost 1 base, with 20 bases spanning the gap. This CDR3 is CASIYIGLSLSGANVLTF. The CDR3 DNA reads as TGTGCCAGCATCTATATCGGACTGTCACTGTCTGGGGCCAACGTCCTGACTTTC. The full variable domain, in which reference TRBV7-2 and TRBJ2-6 provide the parts outside the CDR3, is GAGVSQSPSNKVTEKGKDVELRCDPISGHTALYWYRQSLGQGLEFLIYFQGNSAPDKSGLPSDRFSAERTGGSVSTLTIQRTQQEDSAVYLCASIYIGLSLSGANVLTFGAGSRLTVL.

This clone was counted ten times or more. This chain connects TRBV28 to TRBJ2-7; D is unclear. CDR1 and CDR2 (germline): MDHEN, SYDVKM. The CDR3 sequence is 11 residues long. Trimming cost V 4 bases and J 2 bases, with 3 bases left between them. CDR3 nucleotides: TGTGCCAGCAGTTCTACCTACGAGCAGTACTTC. Its protein product is CASSSTYEQYF.

This clone was recorded at least ten times. This chain uses TRBV7-9 with TRBJ2-2, with 8 bases matching TRBD1. Germline V gives CDR1 SEHNR, CDR2 FQNEAQ (reference sequence). CDR3 length: 15 residues. V gave up 5 bases and J gave up 6 bases; unmatched junction bases: 8. CDR3 amino acids: CASSTTGGEAGELFF. CDR3 in DNA: TGTGCCAGCAGCACAACAGGGGGAGAAGCCGGGGAGCTGTTTTTT.

This clone showed up many times. This chain connects TRBV6-1 to TRBJ1-5; 11 bases fit TRBD1. V lost 1 base, J lost 6 bases, and 2 bases stayed unmatched. The CDR3 has 15 amino acids. Germline CDR1 and CDR2: MNHNS and SASEGT. The CDR3 loop is CASSEGTGGFQPQHF. The CDR3, as DNA: TGTGCCAGCAGTGAAGGGACAGGGGGCTTTCAGCCCCAGCATTTT.

This clone has ten or more counts. This sequence joins TRBV10-3 and TRBJ2-7; TRBD2 matches 7 bases. V lost 8 bases, J lost 1 base, and 5 bases stayed unmatched. Germline CDR1 reads ENHRY; CDR2 reads SYGVKD. The CDR3 has 13 amino acids. DNA of the CDR3: TGTGCCATCTCCGGCGGGAGTTCCTACGAGCAGTACTTC. Its translation is CAISGGSSYEQYF.

This clone was counted at least ten times. The chain carries TRBV7-6 and TRBJ2-2; tentatively, D is TRBD1 (6 bases). Trimming took off 9 bases at V and 7 bases at J, with 12 bases between the two ends. In germline, CDR1 is SGHVS, CDR2 FNYEAQ. The CDR3 length is 12 residues. DNA for the CDR3: TGTGCCAGTGGGGGCGCAGGCGGGGAGCTGTTTTTT. Protein: CASGGAGGELFF.

This clone came up many times. The chain links TRBV7-2 to TRBJ2-2; 8 nucleotides line up with TRBD1. The length of the CDR3 is 15 residues. V shed 4 bases, J shed 3 bases, and the junction held 4 bases outside the gene matches. Germline loops: CDR1 SGHTA, CDR2 FQGNSA. CDR3 loop: CASSSTGGDTGELFF. CDR3 DNA: TGTGCCAGCAGCTCAACAGGGGGTGACACCGGGGAGCTGTTTTTT.

This clone was detected ten times or more. The genes are TRBV5-4 and TRBJ1-2; D is undetermined. Deletions cut 0 bases from V and 4 bases from J, with 13 bases between. From germline, CDR1 is SGHNT and CDR2 YYREEE (reference sequence). CDR3 length: 15 residues. The CDR3 DNA is TGTGCCAGCAGCTTGGCTGAGGGAAGGAGCTATGGCTACACCTTC. This sequence encodes CASSLAEGRSYGYTF.

This clone was detected many times. The V gene is TRBV4-3, the J gene TRBJ1-6; D perhaps matches TRBD1 (6 bases). The V gene's germline CDR1 is LGHNA and CDR2 YSLEER. CDR3 length: 16 amino acids. V lost 0 bases and J 6 bases, leaving 12 bases between the germline ends. CDR3 in DNA: TGCGCCAGCAGCCAAGATGGGGCAGGGGCTAATTCACCCCTCCACTTT. Protein: CASSQDGAGANSPLHF.

This clone occurred many times. The chain recombines TRBV10-2 with TRBJ1-1; 8 nucleotides line up with TRBD1. Looked up from germline, CDR1 is WSHSY and CDR2 is SAAADI. With V trimmed by 7 bases and J by 0 bases, 13 bases remained unmatched. The CDR3 spans 17 residues. The CDR3 nucleotides read TGCGCCAGCACCGACTGGCCAGGGGGCCCGGTGAACACTGAAGCTTTCTTT. This gives the protein CASTDWPGGPVNTEAFF.

The sample holds many counts of this clone. The chain has TRBV7-2 and TRBJ2-2; D is unresolved. The V gene's germline CDR1 is SGHTA and CDR2 FQGNSA. The V end was cut by 3 bases, the J end by 0 bases, with 8 bases between. The CDR3 length is 15 residues. As DNA, the CDR3 is TGTGCCAGCAGCTTGAACCGCGCGAACACCGGGGAGCTGTTTTTT. It specifies CASSLNRANTGELFF. Full variable domain (rest looked up from reference TRBV7-2 and TRBJ2-2): GAGVSQSPSNKVTEKGKDVELRCDPISGHTALYWYRQSLGQGLEFLIYFQGNSAPDKSGLPSDRFSAERTGGSVSTLTIQRTQQEDSAVYLCASSLNRANTGELFFGEGSRLTVL.

This clone was counted ten times or more. The chain employs TRBV11-3 and TRBJ2-1, with TRBD1 matching over 9 bases. V was clipped by 5 bases and J by 15 bases; unmatched bases: 8. Germline CDR1 is SGHNT and CDR2 is YENEEA. The length of the CDR3 is 12 residues. CDR3 protein: CASSTGQGTSFF. In DNA form, the CDR3 reads TGTGCCAGCAGCACGGGACAGGGAACTTCGTTCTTC.